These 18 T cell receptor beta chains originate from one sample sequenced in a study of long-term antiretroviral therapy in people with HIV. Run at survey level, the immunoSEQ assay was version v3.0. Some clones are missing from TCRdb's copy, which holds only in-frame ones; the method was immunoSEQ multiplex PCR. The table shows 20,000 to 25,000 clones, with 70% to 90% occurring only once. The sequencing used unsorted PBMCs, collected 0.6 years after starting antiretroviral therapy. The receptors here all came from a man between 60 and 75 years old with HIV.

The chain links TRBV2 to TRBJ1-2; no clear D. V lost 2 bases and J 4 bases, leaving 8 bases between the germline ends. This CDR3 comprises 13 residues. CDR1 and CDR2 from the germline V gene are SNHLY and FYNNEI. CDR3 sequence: CASSESGFYGYTF. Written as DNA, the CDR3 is TGTGCCAGCAGTGAATCCGGGTTCTATGGCTACACCTTC.

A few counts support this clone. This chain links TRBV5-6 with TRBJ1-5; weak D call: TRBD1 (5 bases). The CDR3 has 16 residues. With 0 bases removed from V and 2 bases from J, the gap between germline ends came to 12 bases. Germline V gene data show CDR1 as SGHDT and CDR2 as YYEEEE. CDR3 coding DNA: TGTGCCAGCAGCTTGGTTGGGGGAAGGGGCAATCAGCCCCAGCATTTT. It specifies CASSLVGGRGNQPQHF.

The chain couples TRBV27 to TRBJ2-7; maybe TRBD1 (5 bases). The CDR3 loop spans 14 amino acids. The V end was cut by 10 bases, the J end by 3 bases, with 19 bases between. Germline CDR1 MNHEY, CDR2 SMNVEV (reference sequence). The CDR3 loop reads CATPSRGFFYEQYF. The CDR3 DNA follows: TGTGCCACCCCCTCAAGGGGCTTTTTCTACGAGCAGTACTTC.

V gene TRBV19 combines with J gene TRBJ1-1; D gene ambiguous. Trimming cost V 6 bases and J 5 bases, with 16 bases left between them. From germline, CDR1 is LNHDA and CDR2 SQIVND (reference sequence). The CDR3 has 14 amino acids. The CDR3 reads CASSQLGVGTEAFF. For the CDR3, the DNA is TGTGCCAGTAGCCAGCTCGGGGTTGGGACTGAAGCTTTCTTT.

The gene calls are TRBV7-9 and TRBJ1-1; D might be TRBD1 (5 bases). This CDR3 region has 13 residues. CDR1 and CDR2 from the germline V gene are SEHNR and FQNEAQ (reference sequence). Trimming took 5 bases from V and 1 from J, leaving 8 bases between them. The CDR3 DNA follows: TGTGCCAGCAGCGTCCAGGGGAACACTGAAGCTTTCTTT. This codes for CASSVQGNTEAFF.

This chain's CDR3 is CASSYGHSGSGNEQFF. The CDR3 bases are TGTGCCAGCAGTTACGGCCATAGCGGGAGTGGGAATGAGCAGTTCTTC. V is TRBV6-5 and J is TRBJ2-1; 9 bases are a match to TRBD2. Germline V CDR1 and CDR2: MNHEY, SVGAGI. CDR3 size: 16 residues. The V and J ends lost 2 bases and 7 bases, in that order; junction bases with no gene match: 9.

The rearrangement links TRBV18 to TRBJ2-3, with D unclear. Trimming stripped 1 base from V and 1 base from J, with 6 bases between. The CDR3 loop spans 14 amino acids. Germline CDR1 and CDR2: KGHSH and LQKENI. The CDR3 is CASSPLPRTDTQYF. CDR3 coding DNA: TGTGCCAGCTCACCACTACCCCGCACAGATACGCAGTATTTT.

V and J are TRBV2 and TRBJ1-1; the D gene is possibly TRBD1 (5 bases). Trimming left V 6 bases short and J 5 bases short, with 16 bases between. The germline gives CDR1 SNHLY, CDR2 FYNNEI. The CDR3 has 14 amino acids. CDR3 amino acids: CASSARVGFTEAFF. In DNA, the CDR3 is TGTGCCAGCAGCGCCAGGGTGGGATTTACTGAAGCTTTCTTT.

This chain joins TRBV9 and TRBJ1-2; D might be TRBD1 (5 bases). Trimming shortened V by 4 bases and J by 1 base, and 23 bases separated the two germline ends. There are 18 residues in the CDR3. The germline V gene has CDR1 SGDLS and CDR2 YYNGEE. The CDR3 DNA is TGTGCCAGCAGCCAGAACTGGGGGGTTGGAGGAGATAACTATGGCTACACCTTC. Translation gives CASSQNWGVGGDNYGYTF.

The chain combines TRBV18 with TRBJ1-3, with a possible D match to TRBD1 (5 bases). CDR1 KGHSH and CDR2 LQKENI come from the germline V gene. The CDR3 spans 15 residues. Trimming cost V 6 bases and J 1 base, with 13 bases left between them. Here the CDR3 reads CASSEGHASGNTIYF. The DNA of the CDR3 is TGTGCCAGCTCGGAAGGACACGCATCTGGAAACACCATATATTTT.

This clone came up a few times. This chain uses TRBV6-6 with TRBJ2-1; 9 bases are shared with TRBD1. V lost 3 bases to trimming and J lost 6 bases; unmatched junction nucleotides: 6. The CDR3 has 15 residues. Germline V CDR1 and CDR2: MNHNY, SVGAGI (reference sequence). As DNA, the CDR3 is TGTGCCAGCAGTTATCCCGGACAGGGGCGCAATGAGCAGTTCTTC. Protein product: CASSYPGQGRNEQFF.

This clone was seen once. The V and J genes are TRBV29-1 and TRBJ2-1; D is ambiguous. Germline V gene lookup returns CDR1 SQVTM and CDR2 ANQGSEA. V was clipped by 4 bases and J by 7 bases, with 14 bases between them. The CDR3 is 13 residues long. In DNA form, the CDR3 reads TGCAGCGTTGTTCCAGACCATAGGAATGAGCAGTTCTTC. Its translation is CSVVPDHRNEQFF.

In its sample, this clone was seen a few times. The CDR3 DNA sequence: TGTGCCAGCAGTGAAGCAATGGTTAACTATGGCTACACCTTC. Amino acids: CASSEAMVNYGYTF. This sequence joins TRBV2 and TRBJ1-2, with D hard to call. The germline CDR1 and CDR2 sequences are SNHLY and FYNNEI. CDR3 length equals 14 residues. The germline V and J ends were trimmed by 0 bases and 1 base, with 6 bases remaining between them. Complete variable domain (other parts from reference TRBV2 and TRBJ1-2): EPEVTQTPSHQVTQMGQEVILRCVPISNHLYFYWYRQILGQKVEFLVSFYNNEISEKSEIFDDQFSVERPDGSNFTLKIRSTKLEDSAMYFCASSEAMVNYGYTFGSGTRLTVV.

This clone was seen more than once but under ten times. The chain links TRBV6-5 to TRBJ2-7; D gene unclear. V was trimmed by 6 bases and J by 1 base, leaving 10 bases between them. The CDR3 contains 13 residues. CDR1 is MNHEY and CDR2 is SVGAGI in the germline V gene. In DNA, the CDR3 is TGTGCCAGCAGGAGAGACGGTTCCTACGAGCAGTACTTC. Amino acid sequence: CASRRDGSYEQYF.

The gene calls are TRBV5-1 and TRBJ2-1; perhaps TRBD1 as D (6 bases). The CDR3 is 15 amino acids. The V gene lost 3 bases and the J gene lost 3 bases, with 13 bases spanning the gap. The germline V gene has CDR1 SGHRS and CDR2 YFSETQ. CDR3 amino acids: CASSSEETGYNEQFF. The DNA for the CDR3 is TGCGCCAGCAGCTCGGAAGAGACAGGCTACAATGAGCAGTTCTTC.

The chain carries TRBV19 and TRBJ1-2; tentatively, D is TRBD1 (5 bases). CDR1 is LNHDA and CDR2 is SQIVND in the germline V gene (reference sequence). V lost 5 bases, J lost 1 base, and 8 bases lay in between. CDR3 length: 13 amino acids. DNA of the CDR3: TGTGCCAGTAGTTACAGGAGTAACTATGGCTACACCTTC. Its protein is CASSYRSNYGYTF.

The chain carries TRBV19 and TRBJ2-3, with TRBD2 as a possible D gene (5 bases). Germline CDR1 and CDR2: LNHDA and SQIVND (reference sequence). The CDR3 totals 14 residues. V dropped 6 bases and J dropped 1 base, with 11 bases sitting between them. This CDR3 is CASRRAAGTDTQYF. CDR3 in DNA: TGTGCCAGTAGACGAGCAGCGGGCACAGATACGCAGTATTTT.

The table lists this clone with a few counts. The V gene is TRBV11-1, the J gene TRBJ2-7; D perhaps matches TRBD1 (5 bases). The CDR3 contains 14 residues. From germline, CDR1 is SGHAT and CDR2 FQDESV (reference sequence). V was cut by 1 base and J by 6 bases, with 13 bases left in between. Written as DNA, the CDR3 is TGTGCCAGCAGCTTAGTGGCAGGGCAGAGCGAGCAGTACTTC. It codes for CASSLVAGQSEQYF.